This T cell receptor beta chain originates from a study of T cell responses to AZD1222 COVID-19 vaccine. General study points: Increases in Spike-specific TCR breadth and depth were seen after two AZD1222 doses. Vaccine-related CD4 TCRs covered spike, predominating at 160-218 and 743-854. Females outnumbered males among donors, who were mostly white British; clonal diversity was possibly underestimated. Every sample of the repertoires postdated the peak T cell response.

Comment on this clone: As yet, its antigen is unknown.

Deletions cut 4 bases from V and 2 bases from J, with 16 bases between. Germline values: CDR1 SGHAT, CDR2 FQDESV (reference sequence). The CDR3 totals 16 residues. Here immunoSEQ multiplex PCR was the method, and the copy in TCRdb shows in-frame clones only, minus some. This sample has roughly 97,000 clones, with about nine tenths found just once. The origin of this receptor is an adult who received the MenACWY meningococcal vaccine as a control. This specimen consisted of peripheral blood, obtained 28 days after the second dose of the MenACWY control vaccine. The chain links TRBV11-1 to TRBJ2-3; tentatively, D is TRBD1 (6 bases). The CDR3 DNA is TGTGCCAGCAGCTATCAACAGGGTTCGCCCACAGATACGCAGTATTTT. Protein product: CASSYQQGSPTDTQYF.